Below are 15 T cell receptor beta chains sequenced from a single sample in a study of T cell responses to AZD1222 COVID-19 vaccine. Data came from immunoSEQ multiplex PCR; TCRdb stores just in-frame clones and leaves some out. This repertoire shows 50,000 or so clones, 80% to 90% found once; its top ten account for about 15%. The material sequenced was peripheral blood, taken on day 0 of AZD1222 vaccination. The receptors shown here come from an adult in good health.

The chain carries TRBV14 and TRBJ1-1; D gene ambiguous. V lost 1 base and J 1 base, leaving 4 bases between the germline ends. The CDR3 has 13 amino acids. Germline V lookup: CDR1 SGHDN, CDR2 FVKESK. The CDR3 is CASSQVKNTEAFF. In DNA form, the CDR3 reads TGTGCCAGCAGCCAAGTTAAGAACACTGAAGCTTTCTTT. The full variable domain, in which reference TRBV14 and TRBJ1-1 provide the parts outside the CDR3, is EAGVTQFPSHSVIEKGQTVTLRCDPISGHDNLYWYRRVMGKEIKFLLHFVKESKQDESGMPNNRFLAERTGGTYSTLKVQPAELEDSGVYFCASSQVKNTEAFFGQGTRLTVV.

J is TRBJ2-2 and V is TRBV24-1; the match to TRBD1 covers 7 bases. The V gene end was trimmed by 5 bases and the J gene end by 0 bases; junction bases not matched to a gene: 11. The CDR3 length is 18 residues. Germline-derived CDR1 and CDR2 are KGHDR and SFDVKD. The CDR3 nucleotides are TGTGCCACCAGTGGGGACAGCCTCCTTATGGCGAACACCGGGGAGCTGTTTTTT. Translated: CATSGDSLLMANTGELFF.

This chain joins TRBV19 and TRBJ1-1, with unresolved D. The CDR3 is 15 residues long. V lost 7 bases and J lost 0, with 15 bases in between. Germline V lookup: CDR1 LNHDA, CDR2 SQIVND (reference sequence). This CDR3 reads CASTLSRRLNTEAFF. The CDR3 bases are TGTGCCAGTACCCTATCGCGGCGGCTGAACACTGAAGCTTTCTTT.

The CDR3 bases are TGTGCCAGCAGCTTAGCAGACAGTCAGGGCACTGAAGCTTTCTTT. Protein product: CASSLADSQGTEAFF. This chain uses TRBV7-2 with TRBJ1-1, with a possible D match to TRBD1 (5 bases). V was trimmed by 0 bases and J by 4 bases, leaving 12 bases between them. This CDR3 is 15 amino acids long. Germline CDR1 SGHTA, CDR2 FQGNSA.

This chain links TRBV6-6 with TRBJ2-6, with 10 bases identical to TRBD1. The CDR3 runs to 17 residues. Germline trimming cut 6 bases from V and 1 base from J; bases unmatched to any gene: 6. Germline V CDR1 and CDR2: MNHNY, SVGAGI (reference sequence). The CDR3 here is CASRRQGATSGANVLTF. The CDR3, as DNA: TGTGCCAGCAGACGACAGGGGGCCACATCTGGGGCCAACGTCCTGACTTTC.

The rearrangement joins TRBV19 to TRBJ1-1, with a tentative D call TRBD1 (6 bases). Germline CDR1 and CDR2: LNHDA and SQIVND (reference sequence). The CDR3 extends over 15 amino acids. Trimming took 7 bases from V and 2 from J, leaving 17 bases between them. CDR3 DNA sequence: TGTGCCAGTACCGTCGAGGGGGACGGAAACACTGAAGCTTTCTTT. Protein sequence: CASTVEGDGNTEAFF. Using reference TRBV19 and TRBJ1-1 for the parts outside the CDR3, the full variable domain is DGGITQSPKYLFRKEGQNVTLSCEQNLNHDAMYWYRQDPGQGLRLIYYSQIVNDFQKGDIAEGYSVSREKKESFPLTVTSAQKNPTAFYLCASTVEGDGNTEAFFGQGTRLTVV.

This chain links TRBV14 with TRBJ2-1, with 9 bases aligning to TRBD2. This CDR3 has 13 amino acids. Germline CDR1 reads SGHDN; CDR2 reads FVKESK. J was trimmed by 9 bases and V by 5 bases; bases with no gene match: 5. CDR3 DNA: TGTGCCAGCAGCTCTGTAGCGGGAGCTGAGCAGTTCTTC. As protein: CASSSVAGAEQFF.

The chain joins TRBV30 to TRBJ1-4; D is undetermined. Germline V gives CDR1 GTSNPN, CDR2 SVGIG (reference sequence). V lost 5 bases, J lost 4 bases, and 14 bases lay in between. This CDR3 is 14 amino acids long. The CDR3 here is CAWGGGGINEKLFF. CDR3 coding DNA: TGTGCCTGGGGTGGCGGCGGAATTAATGAAAAACTGTTTTTT.

The rearrangement uses TRBV5-6 and TRBJ1-3, with D tentatively TRBD1 (6 bases). V lost 0 bases, J lost 3 bases, and 13 bases lay in between. CDR1 is SGHDT and CDR2 is YYEEEE in the germline V gene. The CDR3 spans 16 residues. CDR3 in DNA: TGTGCCAGCAGCTTGGCTTGGGGGCTAGATGGAAACACCATATATTTT. It encodes CASSLAWGLDGNTIYF.

The rearrangement joins TRBV5-1 to TRBJ1-3, with a tentative D call TRBD1 (6 bases). Looked up from germline, CDR1 is SGHRS and CDR2 is YFSETQ. Trimming pared 3 bases from V and 1 base from J, leaving 11 bases between. This CDR3 has 15 amino acids. The CDR3 bases are TGCGCCAGCAGCTCGCACGGGACATCTGGAAACACCATATATTTT. It translates to CASSSHGTSGNTIYF.

This chain uses TRBV6-5 with TRBJ2-1, with D perhaps TRBD2 (6 bases). Per germline, CDR1 MNHEY and CDR2 SVGAGI. The V and J ends lost 2 bases and 10 bases respectively, with 18 bases between them. The CDR3 is 15 amino acids. The CDR3 is CASSYRSGTRGEQFF. Written as DNA, the CDR3 is TGTGCCAGCAGTTACCGCTCCGGGACCCGGGGGGAGCAGTTCTTC.

This clone was detected only once. The chain joins TRBV3-1 (or the pseudogene TRBV3-2) to TRBJ1-5, with 7 bases fitting TRBD1. The CDR3 has 15 amino acids. The V gene end was trimmed by 1 base and the J gene end by 3 bases; junction bases not matched to a gene: 3. Germline V gene sequence: CDR1 LGHDT, CDR2 YNNKEL (reference sequence). CDR3 sequence reads: CASSQGDRVNQPQHF. DNA of the CDR3: TGTGCCAGCAGCCAAGGAGACAGGGTCAATCAGCCCCAGCATTTT.

J is TRBJ1-2 and V is TRBV27; 8 nucleotides align to TRBD1. The CDR3 has 14 residues. CDR1 is MNHEY and CDR2 is SMNVEV in the germline V gene (reference sequence). The J segment lost 0 bases and the V segment lost 7 bases, leaving 4 bases of the junction unmatched. The chain's CDR3 is CASTKQGANYGYTF. CDR3 in DNA: TGTGCCAGCACTAAACAGGGGGCTAACTATGGCTACACCTTC.

This clone was observed a few times. The chain has TRBV2 and TRBJ2-2; tentatively, D is TRBD1 (6 bases). CDR3 size: 14 residues. Trimming removed 5 bases from V and 4 bases from J, with 11 bases in between. Germline V CDR1 and CDR2: SNHLY, FYNNEI. The CDR3 protein is CASSWTVSTGELFF. DNA for the CDR3: TGTGCCAGCAGTTGGACAGTATCCACCGGGGAGCTGTTTTTT. Variable domain in full (rest from reference TRBV2 and TRBJ2-2): EPEVTQTPSHQVTQMGQEVILRCVPISNHLYFYWYRQILGQKVEFLVSFYNNEISEKSEIFDDQFSVERPDGSNFTLKIRSTKLEDSAMYFCASSWTVSTGELFFGEGSRLTVL.

V and J are TRBV3-1 (or the pseudogene TRBV3-2) and TRBJ2-7, with D possibly TRBD1 on 5 matching bases. The CDR3 sequence is 15 residues long. The germline V and J ends were trimmed by 1 base and 4 bases, with 14 bases remaining between them. Germline values: CDR1 LGHDT, CDR2 YNNKEL (reference sequence). CDR3 sequence reads: CASSQVGAGKYEQYF. The CDR3 coding sequence is TGTGCCAGCAGCCAAGTTGGGGCAGGGAAGTACGAGCAGTACTTC.